This entry describes one T cell receptor beta chain. The record originates from a study of T cells after somatic rescue of genetic block. Some clones are missing from TCRdb's copy, which holds only in-frame ones; the method was immunoSEQ multiplex PCR. Of around 50,000 clones detected, 90% to 97% appear once; the ten largest clones hold 0.075% to 0.1%. Germline CDR1 is SGDLS and CDR2 is YYNGEE. CDR3 length equals 16 residues. V was clipped by 0 bases and J by 6 bases; unmatched bases: 8. J is TRBJ2-1 and V is TRBV9; TRBD2 aligns across 8 bases. Material: peripheral blood mononuclear cells (PBMCs). The source is a child under two years old. The CDR3 sequence is CASSVGLLAGLNEQFF. The CDR3 DNA sequence: TGTGCCAGCAGCGTAGGATTGCTAGCGGGCCTCAATGAGCAGTTCTTC.